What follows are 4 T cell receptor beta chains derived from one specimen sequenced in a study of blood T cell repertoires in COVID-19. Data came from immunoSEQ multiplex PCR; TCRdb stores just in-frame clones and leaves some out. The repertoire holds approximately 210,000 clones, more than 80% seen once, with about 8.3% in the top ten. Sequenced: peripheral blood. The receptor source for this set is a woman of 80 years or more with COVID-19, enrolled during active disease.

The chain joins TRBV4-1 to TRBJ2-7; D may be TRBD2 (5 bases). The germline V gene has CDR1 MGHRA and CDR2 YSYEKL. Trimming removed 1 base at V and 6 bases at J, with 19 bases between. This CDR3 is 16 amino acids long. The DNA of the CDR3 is TGCGCCAGCAGCCAAGGTGGTCTAACGGGAATTGGCGAGCAGTACTTC. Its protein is CASSQGGLTGIGEQYF.

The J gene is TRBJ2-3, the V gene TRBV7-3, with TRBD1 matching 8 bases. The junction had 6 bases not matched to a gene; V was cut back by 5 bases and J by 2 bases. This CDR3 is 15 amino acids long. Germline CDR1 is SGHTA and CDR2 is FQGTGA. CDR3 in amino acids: CASSVTGGYTDTQYF. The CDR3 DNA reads TGTGCCAGCAGCGTCACAGGGGGATACACAGATACGCAGTATTTT.

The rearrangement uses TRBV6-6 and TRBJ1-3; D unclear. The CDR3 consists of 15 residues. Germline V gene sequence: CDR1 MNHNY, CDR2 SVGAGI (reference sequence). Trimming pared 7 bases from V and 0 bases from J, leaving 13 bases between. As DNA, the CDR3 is TGTGCCAGCACCCCCCCAGCGGTCTCTGGAAACACCATATATTTT. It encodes CASTPPAVSGNTIYF.

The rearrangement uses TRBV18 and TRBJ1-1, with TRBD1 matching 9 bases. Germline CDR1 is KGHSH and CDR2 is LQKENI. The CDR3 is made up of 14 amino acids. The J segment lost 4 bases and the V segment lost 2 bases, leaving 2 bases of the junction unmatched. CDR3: CASSPRTGATEAFF. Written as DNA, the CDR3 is TGTGCCAGCTCACCAAGGACAGGGGCCACTGAAGCTTTCTTT.